Listed below are T cell receptor beta chains from one sample, sequenced in a study of Graves' ophthalmopathy and Graves' hyperthyroidism. TCRdb re-called the multiplex PCR reads through MiXCR, storing one row per CDR3 protein. The table records about 620,000 distinct CDR3 sequences, roughly 20% of them present only once. The source material was peripheral blood. The receptors here all came from a woman between 18 and 30 years old with stable Graves' hyperthyroidism. Some clones in this sample may be carry-over from other donors' samples. Both conserved end residues are trimmed from each CDR3. The order of the fields is V gene, J gene, CDR3 protein.

v_gene: TRBV12-5
j_gene: TRBJ2-2
CDR3aa: ASGLVAGGYTGELF

v_gene: TRBV28
j_gene: TRBJ1-2
CDR3aa: ASRSTGAHYGYT

v_gene: TRBV20-1
j_gene: TRBJ1-5
CDR3aa: SSGWPQH

v_gene: TRBV6-2/TRBV6-3
j_gene: TRBJ2-7
CDR3aa: ASRDPQPHEQY

v_gene: TRBV5-1
j_gene: TRBJ2-5
CDR3aa: ASSLAGQGKATQY

v_gene: TRBV12-3/TRBV12-4
j_gene: TRBJ2-7
CDR3aa: ASSLEGLGDSYEQY

v_gene: TRBV7-8
j_gene: TRBJ1-2
CDR3aa: ASSPLGQGSYGYT

v_gene: TRBV6-5
j_gene: TRBJ2-7
CDR3aa: ASSFDRGDHEQY

v_gene: TRBV6-5
j_gene: TRBJ1-6
CDR3aa: ASSYSRLSSYNSPLH

v_gene: TRBV20-1
j_gene: TRBJ1-2
CDR3aa: SADRGGYT

v_gene: TRBV6-2/TRBV6-3
j_gene: TRBJ2-7
CDR3aa: ASDFGWGGSYEQY

v_gene: TRBV12-3/TRBV12-4
j_gene: TRBJ1-2
CDR3aa: ASSSLTGTGGYT

v_gene: TRBV6-1
j_gene: TRBJ2-5
CDR3aa: ASRPGLAGLYQETQY

v_gene: TRBV27
j_gene: TRBJ2-5
CDR3aa: ASSLRGLAGGQETQY

v_gene: TRBV15
j_gene: TRBJ2-7
CDR3aa: ATSRGPGRDEQY

v_gene: TRBV6-1
j_gene: TRBJ2-7
CDR3aa: ASRSGADEQY

v_gene: TRBV6-2/TRBV6-3
j_gene: TRBJ2-7
CDR3aa: ASSYRQQGYEQY

v_gene: TRBV13
j_gene: TRBJ2-7
CDR3aa: ASSTGQGASEQY

v_gene: TRBV13
j_gene: TRBJ2-7
CDR3aa: ASSFGTSGGLYEQY

v_gene: TRBV11-2
j_gene: TRBJ2-2
CDR3aa: ASSPRSLTGELF

v_gene: TRBV29-1
j_gene: TRBJ2-4
CDR3aa: SVELRLAKNIQY

v_gene: TRBV12-3/TRBV12-4
j_gene: TRBJ1-5
CDR3aa: ASSLGQGAGYSNQPQH

v_gene: TRBV20-1
j_gene: TRBJ1-1
CDR3aa: SASKEVEAF

v_gene: TRBV11-1
j_gene: TRBJ2-7
CDR3aa: ASSSPYSYEQY

v_gene: TRBV10-3
j_gene: TRBJ1-3
CDR3aa: AIRNGISGNTIY

v_gene: TRBV28
j_gene: TRBJ1-1
CDR3aa: ASSYQGAVNTEAF